This T cell receptor beta chain was captured in a study of CD8 T cells in Susac syndrome. Sequencing targeted TCR beta in T cells from blood (CD8+ and CD4+). V lost 4 bases, J lost 4 bases, and 17 bases lay in between. The CDR3 runs 14 residues. Germline assignment: CDR1 DFQATT and CDR2 SNEGSKA (reference sequence). With random hexamers, about 0.5 to 1 ug RNA was reverse transcribed. It was immunoSEQ multiplex PCR that amplified TCR beta CDR3 across 54 Vbeta and 13 Jbeta. TCRdb reprocessed the immunoSEQ multiplex PCR reads via MiXCR and lists one record per CDR3 protein. In the table there are 250,000 to 300,000 distinct CDR3 sequences, roughly 85% of which are singletons.

The genes are TRBV20-1 and TRBJ2-7; D possibly corresponds to TRBD1 (7 bases). The source of this sequence is a human donor with multiple sclerosis. The source material was CD8+ T cells from PBMCs. CDR3 nucleotides: TGCAGTGCTATAAGGCACAGGGGAGGTTACGAGCAGTACTTC. This sequence encodes CSAIRHRGGYEQYF.